This is a list of T cell receptor beta chains from one sample in a study of shared clonotypes between healthy human individuals. Clones were read by immunoSEQ multiplex PCR, and TCRdb kept only the in-frame ones, dropping some. The sample holds nearly 750,000 clones, approximately 77% seen once. The sequenced sample consisted of memory CD4+ T cells sorted from blood. The origin of the receptors is a woman aged 25 to 39 in good health. Both conserved end residues are part of each CDR3. Each record gives: CDR3 protein, CDR3 DNA, D gene, J gene, clone size, CDR3 length, V gene. D genes are given only for firm matches. The size of a clone is reported for some rows only, either as once, few or many, or as a class for expanded clones.

CDR3 protein: CASSLCLSSYEQYF
CDR3 DNA: TGTGCCAGCAGCTTATGCCTGAGCTCCTACGAGCAGTACTTC
D gene: -
J gene: TRBJ2-7
clone size: -
CDR3 length: 14
V gene: TRBV21-1

CDR3 protein: CATSSNRGLEQYF
CDR3 DNA: TGTGCCACCTCTTCGAACAGGGGGCTTGAGCAGTACTTC
D gene: TRBD1
J gene: TRBJ2-7
clone size: -
CDR3 length: 13
V gene: TRBV15

CDR3 protein: CASSWGQRANYGYTF
CDR3 DNA: TGTGCCAGCAGTTGGGGACAGCGAGCTAACTATGGCTACACCTTC
D gene: TRBD1
J gene: TRBJ1-2
clone size: -
CDR3 length: 15
V gene: TRBV6-5

CDR3 protein: CASSLDTYGYTF
CDR3 DNA: TGTGCCAGCAGCTTGGACACCTATGGCTACACCTTC
D gene: -
J gene: TRBJ1-2
clone size: once
CDR3 length: 12
V gene: TRBV7-9

CDR3 protein: CASSLRSANYGYTF
CDR3 DNA: TGTGCCAGCAGTTTACGATCGGCTAACTATGGCTACACCTTC
D gene: -
J gene: TRBJ1-2
clone size: once
CDR3 length: 14
V gene: TRBV28

CDR3 protein: CASARGQGGPQPQHF
CDR3 DNA: TGTGCCAGCGCCCGGGGACAGGGGGGACCTCAGCCCCAGCATTTT
D gene: TRBD1
J gene: TRBJ1-5
clone size: -
CDR3 length: 15
V gene: TRBV7-9

CDR3 protein: CASKYGSEAEAFF
CDR3 DNA: TGTGCCAGCAAGTATGGGTCCGAGGCTGAAGCTTTCTTT
D gene: -
J gene: TRBJ1-1
clone size: -
CDR3 length: 13
V gene: TRBV6-1

CDR3 protein: CASSALVTDTQYF
CDR3 DNA: TGTGCCAGTAGTGCCCTCGTCACAGATACGCAGTATTTT
D gene: -
J gene: TRBJ2-3
clone size: -
CDR3 length: 13
V gene: TRBV19

CDR3 protein: CAWSKGLAGDYEQYF
CDR3 DNA: TGTGCCTGGAGTAAGGGACTAGCGGGAGACTACGAGCAGTACTTC
D gene: TRBD2
J gene: TRBJ2-7
clone size: -
CDR3 length: 15
V gene: TRBV30

CDR3 protein: CASSLRWGIQETQYF
CDR3 DNA: TGTGCCAGCAGCCTGCGTTGGGGGATTCAAGAGACCCAGTACTTC
D gene: -
J gene: TRBJ2-5
clone size: few
CDR3 length: 15
V gene: TRBV14

CDR3 protein: CASSPRTAFQETQYF
CDR3 DNA: TGTGCCAGCTCACCCCGGACAGCTTTTCAAGAGACCCAGTACTTC
D gene: -
J gene: TRBJ2-5
clone size: few
CDR3 length: 15
V gene: TRBV18

CDR3 protein: CASSWTAPSGETQYF
CDR3 DNA: TGCGCCAGCAGCTGGACAGCCCCCTCGGGCGAGACCCAGTACTTC
D gene: -
J gene: TRBJ2-5
clone size: -
CDR3 length: 15
V gene: TRBV5-1

CDR3 protein: CSVDGPSGGTDTQYF
CDR3 DNA: TGCAGCGTTGACGGCCCTAGCGGGGGCACAGATACGCAGTATTTT
D gene: TRBD2
J gene: TRBJ2-3
clone size: -
CDR3 length: 15
V gene: TRBV29-1

CDR3 protein: CASSLLSSGSFAYNEQFF
CDR3 DNA: TGTGCCAGCAGCTTACTCTCTAGCGGGAGCTTCGCCTACAATGAGCAGTTCTTC
D gene: TRBD2
J gene: TRBJ2-1
clone size: -
CDR3 length: 18
V gene: TRBV7-9

CDR3 protein: CASKPDRLNSGANVLTF
CDR3 DNA: TGTGCCAGCAAACCGGACAGATTGAATTCTGGGGCCAACGTCCTGACTTTC
D gene: -
J gene: TRBJ2-6
clone size: many
CDR3 length: 17
V gene: TRBV2

CDR3 protein: CASSRVDTGELFF
CDR3 DNA: TGTGCCAGCAGTAGGGTAGACACCGGGGAGCTGTTTTTT
D gene: -
J gene: TRBJ2-2
clone size: -
CDR3 length: 13
V gene: TRBV7-3